These T cell receptor beta chains were read from a single sample in a study of blood T cell repertoires in COVID-19. Data came from immunoSEQ multiplex PCR; TCRdb stores just in-frame clones and leaves some out. The sample consists of about 350,000 clones, around nine tenths of them appearing once. The source material was peripheral blood. The receptor set was obtained from a woman aged 70 to 79 with COVID-19, enrolled during active disease. Both conserved end residues are part of each CDR3. Each record gives: V gene, D gene, clone size, J gene, CDR3 protein, CDR3 DNA. The D gene is left open where the match is weak. A clone size is listed for some rows: how often the clone was seen (once, few, many), or a class if it is expanded.

>TRBV7-8|.|.|TRBJ2-2
CASSPRRENTGELFF
TGTGCCAGCAGCCCCCGCAGGGAGAACACCGGGGAGCTGTTTTTT
>TRBV10-3|.|.|TRBJ1-1
CAIRGVNTEAFF
TGTGCCATCCGGGGGGTGAACACTGAAGCTTTCTTT
>TRBV28|TRBD2|.|TRBJ2-5
CASIPLEGGQETQYF
TGTGCCAGCATCCCTTTGGAGGGAGGGCAAGAGACCCAGTACTTC
>TRBV4-2|TRBD1|.|TRBJ1-2
CASSRMGQGGLYGYTF
TGTGCCAGCAGCCGGATGGGACAGGGGGGGCTCTATGGCTACACCTTC
>TRBV5-4|TRBD1|.|TRBJ1-1
CASGRQGNLVDTEAFF
TGTGCCAGCGGAAGACAGGGGAACCTCGTGGACACTGAAGCTTTCTTT
>TRBV6-5|TRBD1|.|TRBJ1-1
CASSPGQRNTEAFF
TGTGCCAGCAGTCCGGGACAGAGGAACACTGAAGCTTTCTTT
>TRBV5-1|TRBD2|.|TRBJ2-5
CASGSGGYQETQYF
TGCGCCAGCGGCTCCGGGGGGTACCAAGAGACCCAGTACTTC
>TRBV10-3|TRBD2|.|TRBJ2-1
CAISLLAGPYNEQFF
TGTGCCATCAGTCTACTAGCGGGGCCTTACAATGAGCAGTTCTTC
>TRBV7-6|.|.|TRBJ2-7
CASSLARTGEQYF
TGTGCCAGCAGCTTAGCAAGGACGGGGGAGCAGTACTTC
>TRBV27|TRBD1|few|TRBJ1-6
CASGTNRGGSPLHF
TGTGCCAGCGGAACCAACAGGGGTGGCTCACCCCTCCACTTT
>TRBV5-4|TRBD1|.|TRBJ1-2
CASSLGDRDYGYTF
TGTGCCAGCAGCTTAGGGGACAGGGACTATGGCTACACCTTC
>TRBV7-3|.|.|TRBJ2-2
CASSLNSGAELFF
TGTGCCAGCAGCTTAAACTCAGGGGCAGAGCTGTTTTTT
>TRBV5-1|TRBD2|.|TRBJ2-1
CASSFGSGGNEQFF
TGCGCCAGCAGCTTTGGAAGCGGGGGGAATGAGCAGTTCTTC
>TRBV29-1|.|.|TRBJ1-6
CSVKRNSPLHF
TGCAGCGTCAAGAGGAATTCACCCCTCCACTTT
>TRBV28|.|.|TRBJ1-2
CASSLRVYGYTF
TGTGCCAGCAGTTTGCGCGTTTATGGCTACACCTTC
>TRBV23-1|.|once|TRBJ1-2
CASSQKATANYGYTF
TGCGCCAGCAGTCAGAAGGCGACAGCTAACTATGGCTACACCTTC
>TRBV19|TRBD2|.|TRBJ2-7
CASSIYSSGAPYEQYF
TGTGCCAGTAGTATTTACTCTAGCGGGGCCCCCTACGAGCAGTACTTC
>TRBV5-1|.|.|TRBJ1-5
CASRAYSNQPQHF
TGCGCCAGCAGAGCCTATAGCAATCAGCCCCAGCATTTT
>TRBV7-9|TRBD1|.|TRBJ1-6
CASRAGQGERYSPLHF
TGTGCCAGCAGGGCCGGACAGGGGGAACGATATTCACCCCTCCACTTT
>TRBV19|.|.|TRBJ1-6
CASSSREGNSPLHF
TGTGCCAGTAGTAGCAGGGAGGGCAATTCACCCCTCCACTTT
>TRBV30|.|.|TRBJ1-4
CAWSVSRGPNEKLFF
TGTGCCTGGAGTGTATCAAGAGGGCCTAATGAAAAACTGTTTTTT
>TRBV12-3/TRBV12-4|.|.|TRBJ2-5
CASSGKGRETQYF
TGTGCCAGCAGTGGGAAGGGGAGGGAGACCCAGTACTTC